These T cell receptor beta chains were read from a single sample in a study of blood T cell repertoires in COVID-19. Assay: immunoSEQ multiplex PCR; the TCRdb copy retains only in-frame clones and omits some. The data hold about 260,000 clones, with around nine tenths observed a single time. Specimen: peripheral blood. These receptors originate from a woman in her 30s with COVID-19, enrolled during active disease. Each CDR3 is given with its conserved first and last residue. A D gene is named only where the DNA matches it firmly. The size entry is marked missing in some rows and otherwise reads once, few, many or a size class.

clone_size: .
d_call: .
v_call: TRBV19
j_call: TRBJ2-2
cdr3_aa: CASSMAGVTGELFF
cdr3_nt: TGTGCCAGTAGTATGGCAGGGGTGACCGGGGAGCTGTTTTTT

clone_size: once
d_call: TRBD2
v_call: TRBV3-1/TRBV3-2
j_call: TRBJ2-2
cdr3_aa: CASSQRGVRRQTSGSPNTGELFF
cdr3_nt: TGTGCCAGCAGCCAGAGGGGTGTGAGACGGCAGACTAGCGGGAGCCCGAACACCGGGGAGCTGTTTTTT

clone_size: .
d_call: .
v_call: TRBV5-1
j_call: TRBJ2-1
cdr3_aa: CASSRALDEQFF
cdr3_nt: TGCGCCAGCAGCCGAGCGCTAGATGAGCAGTTCTTC

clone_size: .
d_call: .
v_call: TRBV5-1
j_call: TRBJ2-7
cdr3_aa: CASTPLPTGTAYEQYF
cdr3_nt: TGCGCCAGCACCCCCCTTCCGACCGGGACTGCCTACGAGCAGTACTTC

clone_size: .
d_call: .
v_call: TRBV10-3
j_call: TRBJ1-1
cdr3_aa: CAISDTGMNTEAFF
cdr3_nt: TGTGCCATCAGTGACACAGGGATGAACACTGAAGCTTTCTTT

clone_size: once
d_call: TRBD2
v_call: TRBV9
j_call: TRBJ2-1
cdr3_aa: CASSVAVAGYNEQFF
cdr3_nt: TGTGCCAGCAGCGTAGCTGTAGCGGGATACAATGAGCAGTTCTTC

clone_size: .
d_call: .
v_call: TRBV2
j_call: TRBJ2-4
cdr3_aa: CASSRDTGSIIQYF
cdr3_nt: TGTGCCAGCAGTAGGGACACCGGCTCGATTATTCAGTACTTC

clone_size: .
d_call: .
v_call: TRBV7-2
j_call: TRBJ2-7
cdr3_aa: CASSLAVGAPYEQYF
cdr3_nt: TGTGCCAGCAGCTTAGCGGTGGGAGCCCCCTACGAGCAGTACTTC

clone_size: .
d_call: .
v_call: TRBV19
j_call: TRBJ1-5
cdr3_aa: CASTLMPRSLNQPQHF
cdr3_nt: TGTGCCAGTACCCTTATGCCGAGGAGTCTCAATCAGCCCCAGCATTTT

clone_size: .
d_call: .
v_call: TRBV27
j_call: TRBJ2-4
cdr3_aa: CASSLSTQNIQYF
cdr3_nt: TGTGCCAGCAGTTTATCTACACAAAACATTCAGTACTTC

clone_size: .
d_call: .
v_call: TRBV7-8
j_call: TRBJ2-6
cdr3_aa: CASSFSGFGANVLTF
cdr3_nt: TGTGCCAGCAGCTTTTCGGGGTTTGGGGCCAACGTCCTGACTTTC

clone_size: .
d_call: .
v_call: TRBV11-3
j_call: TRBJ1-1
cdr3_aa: CASSLRGLNTEAFF
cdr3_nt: TGTGCCAGCAGCCTCAGGGGTTTGAACACTGAAGCTTTCTTT

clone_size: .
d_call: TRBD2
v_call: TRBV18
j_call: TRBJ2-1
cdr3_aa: CASSVASGAGNNEQFF
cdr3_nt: TGTGCCAGCTCAGTAGCTAGCGGCGCCGGCAACAATGAGCAGTTCTTC

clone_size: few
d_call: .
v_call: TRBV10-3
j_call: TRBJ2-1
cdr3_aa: CAIRSAGTPRQFF
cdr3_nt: TGTGCCATCAGATCCGCTGGGACTCCGAGGCAGTTCTTC

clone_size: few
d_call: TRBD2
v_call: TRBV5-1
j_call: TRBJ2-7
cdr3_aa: CASSPSPTSGRAYEQYF
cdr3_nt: TGCGCCAGCAGCCCGTCCCCTACTAGCGGGAGGGCCTACGAGCAGTACTTC

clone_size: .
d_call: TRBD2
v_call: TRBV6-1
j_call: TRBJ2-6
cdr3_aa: CASSEGRTSGSFFGANVLTF
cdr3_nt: TGTGCCAGCAGTGAAGGCAGGACTAGCGGGAGCTTCTTTGGGGCCAACGTCCTGACTTTC

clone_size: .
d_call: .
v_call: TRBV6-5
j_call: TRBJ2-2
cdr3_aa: CASSRGGAGTGELFF
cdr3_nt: TGTGCCAGCAGCAGAGGGGGGGCGGGCACCGGGGAGCTGTTTTTT

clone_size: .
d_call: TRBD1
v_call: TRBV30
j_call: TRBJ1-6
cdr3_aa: CAWRWGTGDSPLHF
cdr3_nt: TGTGCCTGGAGGTGGGGGACAGGTGATTCACCCCTCCACTTT

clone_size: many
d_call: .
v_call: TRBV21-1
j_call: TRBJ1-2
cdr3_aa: CASSKVGGWDGYTF
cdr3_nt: TGTGCCAGCAGCAAAGTAGGCGGATGGGATGGCTACACCTTC

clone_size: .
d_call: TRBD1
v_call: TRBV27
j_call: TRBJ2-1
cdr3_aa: CASSLQTGTGIYNEQFF
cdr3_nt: TGTGCCAGCAGTTTACAAACCGGGACAGGGATATACAATGAGCAGTTCTTC

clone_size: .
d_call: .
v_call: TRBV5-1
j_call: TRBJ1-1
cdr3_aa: CASSPRGGTEAFF
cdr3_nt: TGCGCCAGCAGCCCTCGCGGGGGGACTGAAGCTTTCTTT

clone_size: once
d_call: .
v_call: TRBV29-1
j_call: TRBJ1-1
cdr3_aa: CSVRGATNYTEAFF
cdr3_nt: TGCAGCGTGCGGGGGGCAACAAATTACACTGAAGCTTTCTTT

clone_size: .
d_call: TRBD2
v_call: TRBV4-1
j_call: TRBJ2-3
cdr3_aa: CASSRGGLAGGKDGTDTQYF
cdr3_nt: TGCGCCAGCAGCCGTGGAGGGCTAGCGGGAGGGAAGGACGGCACAGATACGCAGTATTTT

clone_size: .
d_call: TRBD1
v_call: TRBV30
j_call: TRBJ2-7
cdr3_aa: CAWSTGSSYEQYF
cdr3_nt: TGTGCCTGGTCGACAGGGAGCTCCTACGAGCAGTACTTC

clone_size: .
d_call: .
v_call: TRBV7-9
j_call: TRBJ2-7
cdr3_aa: CASSPRRAAPYEQYF
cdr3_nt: TGTGCCAGCAGCCCCAGGAGAGCGGCCCCCTACGAGCAGTACTTC

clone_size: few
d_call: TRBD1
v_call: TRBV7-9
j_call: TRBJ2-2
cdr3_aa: CASSLGTGDTGELFF
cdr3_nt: TGTGCCAGCAGCTTGGGTACAGGGGACACCGGGGAGCTGTTTTTT

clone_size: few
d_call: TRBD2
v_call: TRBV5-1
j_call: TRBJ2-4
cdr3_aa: CASSLVARTSGSNIQYF
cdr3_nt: TGCGCCAGCAGCTTGGTAGCTAGGACTAGCGGAAGCAACATTCAGTACTTC

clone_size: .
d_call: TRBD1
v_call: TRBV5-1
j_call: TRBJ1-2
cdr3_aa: CASSLGTDGGYTF
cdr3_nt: TGCGCCAGCAGCTTAGGGACAGATGGTGGCTACACCTTC

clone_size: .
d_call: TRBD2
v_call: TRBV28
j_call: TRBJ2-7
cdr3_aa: CASSSTGTSLYEQYF
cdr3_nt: TGTGCCAGCAGTTCTACCGGGACTAGTCTTTACGAGCAGTACTTC

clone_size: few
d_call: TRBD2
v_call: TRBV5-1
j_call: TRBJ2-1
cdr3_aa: CASSVGLAAGNEQFF
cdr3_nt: TGCGCCAGCAGCGTCGGACTAGCGGCTGGGAATGAGCAGTTCTTC

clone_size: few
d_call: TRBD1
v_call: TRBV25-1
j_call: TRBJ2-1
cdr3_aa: CASNPTGGDHEQFF
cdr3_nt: TGTGCCAGCAACCCGACAGGGGGTGATCATGAGCAGTTCTTC

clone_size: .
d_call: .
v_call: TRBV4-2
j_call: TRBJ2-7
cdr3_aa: CASSQSPRLAPDSYEQYF
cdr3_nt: TGTGCCAGCAGCCAGTCCCCTCGGCTAGCGCCCGACTCCTACGAGCAGTACTTC

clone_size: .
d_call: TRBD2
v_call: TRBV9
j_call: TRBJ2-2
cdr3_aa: CASSVRGDTNTGELFF
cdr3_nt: TGTGCCAGCAGCGTACGGGGGGATACGAACACCGGGGAGCTGTTTTTT

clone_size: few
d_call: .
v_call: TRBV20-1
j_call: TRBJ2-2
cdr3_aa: CSASSPGRGAGELFF
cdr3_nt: TGCAGTGCTAGTTCTCCCGGGAGAGGGGCCGGGGAGCTGTTTTTT

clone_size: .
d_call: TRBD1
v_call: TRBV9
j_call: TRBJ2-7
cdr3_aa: CASSPDRGRYEQYF
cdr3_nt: TGTGCCAGCAGCCCCGACAGGGGACGCTACGAGCAGTACTTC

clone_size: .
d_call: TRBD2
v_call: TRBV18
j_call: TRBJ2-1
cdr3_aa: CASSPLVQPTSGTNEQFF
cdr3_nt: TGTGCCAGCTCACCACTAGTCCAGCCGACTAGCGGGACCAATGAGCAGTTCTTC

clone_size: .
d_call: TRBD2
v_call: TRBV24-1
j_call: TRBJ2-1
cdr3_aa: CATSDPGTAGGHEQFF
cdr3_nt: TGTGCCACCAGTGATCCTGGGACTGCGGGGGGCCATGAGCAGTTCTTC

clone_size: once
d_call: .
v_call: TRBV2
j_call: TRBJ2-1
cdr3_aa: CASSEVGVEGQFF
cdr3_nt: TGTGCCAGCAGTGAGGTGGGAGTGGAAGGCCAGTTCTTC

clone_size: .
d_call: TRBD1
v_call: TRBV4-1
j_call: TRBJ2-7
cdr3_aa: CASSQGPSRTGLYEQYF
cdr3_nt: TGCGCCAGCAGCCAAGGGCCCTCCCGGACAGGGCTATACGAGCAGTACTTC

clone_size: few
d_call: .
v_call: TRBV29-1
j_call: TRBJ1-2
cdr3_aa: CSVEFRFGYTF
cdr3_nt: TGCAGCGTTGAGTTTCGGTTTGGCTACACCTTC

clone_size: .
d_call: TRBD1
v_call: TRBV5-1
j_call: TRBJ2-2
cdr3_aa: CASRSQGATGELFF
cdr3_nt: TGCGCCAGCAGATCACAGGGGGCGACCGGGGAGCTGTTTTTT

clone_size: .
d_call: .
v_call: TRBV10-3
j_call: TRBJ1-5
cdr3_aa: CAISESDKAGGDQPQHF
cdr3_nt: TGTGCCATCAGTGAGTCGGACAAGGCCGGGGGGGATCAGCCCCAGCATTTT

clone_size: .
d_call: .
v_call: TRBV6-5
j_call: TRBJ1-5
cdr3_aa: CASSSDSNQPQHF
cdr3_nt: TGTGCCAGCAGCAGCGATAGCAATCAGCCCCAGCATTTT

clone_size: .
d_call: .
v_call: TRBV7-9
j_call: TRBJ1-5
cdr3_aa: CASSLRGGDQPQHF
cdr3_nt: TGTGCCAGCAGCTTACGGGGTGGGGATCAGCCCCAGCATTTT

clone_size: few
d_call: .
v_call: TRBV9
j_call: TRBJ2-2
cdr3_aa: CASSVGLRGTDFTGELFF
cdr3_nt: TGTGCCAGCAGCGTTGGACTAAGGGGGACAGACTTCACCGGGGAGCTGTTTTTT

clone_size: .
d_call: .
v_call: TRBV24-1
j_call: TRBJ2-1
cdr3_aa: CATSDRSGGLHNEQFF
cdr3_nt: TGTGCCACCAGTGACCGTTCTGGTGGCCTTCACAATGAGCAGTTCTTC

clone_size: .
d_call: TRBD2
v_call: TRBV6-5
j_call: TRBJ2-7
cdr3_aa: CASRTGTSGSYEQYF
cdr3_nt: TGTGCCAGCAGAACCGGGACTAGCGGCTCCTACGAGCAGTACTTC

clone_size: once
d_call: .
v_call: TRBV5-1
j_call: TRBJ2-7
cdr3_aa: CASSFRSSYEQYF
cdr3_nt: TGCGCCAGCAGCTTTCGGTCCTCCTACGAGCAGTACTTC

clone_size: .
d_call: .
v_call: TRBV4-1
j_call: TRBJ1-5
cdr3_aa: CASSQDNQGSRNQPQHF
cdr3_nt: TGCGCCAGCAGCCAAGATAATCAGGGGAGTCGCAATCAGCCCCAGCATTTT

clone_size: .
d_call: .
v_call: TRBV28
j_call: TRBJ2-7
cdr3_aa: CASSSRTQTYEQYF
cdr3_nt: TGTGCCAGCAGTTCCAGGACTCAAACCTACGAGCAGTACTTC

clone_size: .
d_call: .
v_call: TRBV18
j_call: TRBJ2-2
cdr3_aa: CASSPSGGGTNTGELFF
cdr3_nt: TGTGCCAGCTCACCCTCGGGCGGGGGCACCAACACCGGGGAGCTGTTTTTT